A selection of T cell receptor beta chains follows, all from one sample in a study of cytomegalovirus exposure and HLA in healthy donors. Sequenced by immunoSEQ multiplex PCR; TCRdb stores in-frame clones only, minus some. Found here are about 140,000 clones, roughly 80% of them singletons; the top ten hold 3.1%. What was sequenced was PBMCs. All receptors derive from a man in his forties in good health and CMV-seronegative. CDR3s include the opening cysteine and the closing phenylalanine or tryptophan. Fields, in order: clone size, D gene, J gene, V gene, CDR3 protein, CDR3 DNA. A D gene is named only where the DNA matches it firmly. Expanded clones get a size class; other rows say once, few or many, or leave the size out.

abundance: once; d_gene: NA; j_gene: TRBJ2-1; v_gene: TRBV27; CDR3aa: CASAPGTLLNEQFF; CDR3nt: TGTGCCAGCGCCCCCGGGACACTACTAAATGAGCAGTTCTTC
abundance: NA; d_gene: NA; j_gene: TRBJ2-5; v_gene: TRBV9; CDR3aa: CASSVVGGLETQYF; CDR3nt: TGTGCCAGCAGCGTAGTAGGAGGGCTGGAGACCCAGTACTTC
abundance: NA; d_gene: NA; j_gene: TRBJ1-1; v_gene: TRBV7-3; CDR3aa: CASSAGMNTEAFF; CDR3nt: TGTGCCAGCAGTGCAGGTATGAACACTGAAGCTTTCTTT
abundance: once; d_gene: NA; j_gene: TRBJ1-3; v_gene: TRBV7-9; CDR3aa: CASSLGDSSGNTIYF; CDR3nt: TGTGCCAGCAGCTTAGGCGACAGCTCTGGAAACACCATATATTTT
abundance: few; d_gene: TRBD1; j_gene: TRBJ1-1; v_gene: TRBV4-2; CDR3aa: CASSQSTGAVDTEAFF; CDR3nt: TGTGCCAGCAGCCAATCGACAGGGGCGGTTGACACTGAAGCTTTCTTT
abundance: NA; d_gene: TRBD1; j_gene: TRBJ2-7; v_gene: TRBV4-1; CDR3aa: CASSPTSGQGSYEQYF; CDR3nt: TGCGCCAGCAGCCCGACTTCCGGACAGGGGTCCTACGAGCAGTACTTC
abundance: NA; d_gene: NA; j_gene: TRBJ1-1; v_gene: TRBV6-1; CDR3aa: CASSEEGGVGTEAFF; CDR3nt: TGTGCCAGCAGTGAGGAGGGGGGGGTTGGCACTGAAGCTTTCTTT
abundance: NA; d_gene: TRBD1; j_gene: TRBJ2-7; v_gene: TRBV27; CDR3aa: CASSSNRGPHEQYF; CDR3nt: TGTGCCAGCAGTTCCAACAGGGGGCCCCACGAGCAGTACTTC
abundance: NA; d_gene: NA; j_gene: TRBJ2-3; v_gene: TRBV27; CDR3aa: CASRIPQGRADTQYF; CDR3nt: TGTGCCAGCAGGATCCCGCAGGGGAGGGCAGATACGCAGTATTTT
abundance: NA; d_gene: NA; j_gene: TRBJ1-1; v_gene: TRBV4-3; CDR3aa: CASSQVWVKGLAEAFF; CDR3nt: TGCGCCAGCAGCCAAGTTTGGGTAAAGGGGCTCGCTGAAGCTTTCTTT
abundance: NA; d_gene: TRBD1; j_gene: TRBJ1-1; v_gene: TRBV19; CDR3aa: CASSTGTAPNTEAFF; CDR3nt: TGTGCCAGTAGTACCGGGACAGCTCCGAACACTGAAGCTTTCTTT
abundance: once; d_gene: NA; j_gene: TRBJ1-5; v_gene: TRBV21-1; CDR3aa: CASSKSGPKGGQPQHF; CDR3nt: TGTGCCAGCAGCAAATCAGGGCCGAAGGGTGGTCAGCCCCAGCATTTT
abundance: NA; d_gene: TRBD2; j_gene: TRBJ2-1; v_gene: TRBV5-8; CDR3aa: CASSLGTSGVYNEQFF; CDR3nt: TGTGCCAGCAGCTTGGGGACTAGCGGGGTGTACAATGAGCAGTTCTTC
abundance: NA; d_gene: NA; j_gene: TRBJ2-5; v_gene: TRBV7-8; CDR3aa: CASSLLTEKETQYF; CDR3nt: TGTGCCAGCAGCTTACTGACAGAGAAAGAGACCCAGTACTTC
abundance: NA; d_gene: TRBD2; j_gene: TRBJ2-7; v_gene: TRBV30; CDR3aa: CAWSLAGGSYEQYF; CDR3nt: TGTGCCTGGAGTTTAGCGGGAGGATCCTACGAGCAGTACTTC
abundance: NA; d_gene: NA; j_gene: TRBJ1-6; v_gene: TRBV7-2; CDR3aa: CASSVNNSPLHF; CDR3nt: TGTGCCAGCAGCGTAAATAATTCACCCCTCCACTTT
abundance: NA; d_gene: NA; j_gene: TRBJ2-7; v_gene: TRBV6-6; CDR3aa: CASSYSISGVAYEQYF; CDR3nt: TGTGCCAGCAGTTACTCGATATCAGGGGTCGCCTACGAGCAGTACTTC
abundance: NA; d_gene: TRBD1; j_gene: TRBJ1-1; v_gene: TRBV9; CDR3aa: CASSAQRRDRGSTEAFF; CDR3nt: TGTGCCAGCAGCGCCCAGAGACGGGACAGGGGAAGCACTGAAGCTTTCTTT
abundance: NA; d_gene: TRBD1; j_gene: TRBJ1-2; v_gene: TRBV18; CDR3aa: CASSPQGQGNYGYTF; CDR3nt: TGTGCCAGCTCACCACAAGGACAGGGAAACTATGGCTACACCTTC
abundance: NA; d_gene: TRBD2; j_gene: TRBJ2-5; v_gene: TRBV7-2; CDR3aa: CASSLRGRGETQYF; CDR3nt: TGTGCCAGCAGCTTGCGGGGGAGGGGAGAGACCCAGTACTTC
abundance: NA; d_gene: TRBD1; j_gene: TRBJ2-7; v_gene: TRBV6-5; CDR3aa: CASSSILSDRVFEQYF; CDR3nt: TGTGCCAGCAGTTCCATTCTCTCCGACAGGGTTTTCGAGCAGTACTTC
abundance: once; d_gene: NA; j_gene: TRBJ1-4; v_gene: TRBV30; CDR3aa: CASKPFWGSRNEKLFF; CDR3nt: TGTGCCTCCAAACCCTTTTGGGGCTCGAGGAATGAAAAACTGTTTTTT
abundance: NA; d_gene: TRBD2; j_gene: TRBJ2-7; v_gene: TRBV27; CDR3aa: CASGGDYSYEQYF; CDR3nt: TGTGCCAGCGGTGGGGACTACTCCTACGAGCAGTACTTC
abundance: few; d_gene: TRBD2; j_gene: TRBJ2-7; v_gene: TRBV11-3; CDR3aa: CASSPGGRAYEQYF; CDR3nt: TGTGCCAGCTCCCCGGGGGGGCGCGCCTACGAGCAGTACTTC
abundance: NA; d_gene: NA; j_gene: TRBJ2-1; v_gene: TRBV19; CDR3aa: CASSPRLGGEQFF; CDR3nt: TGTGCCAGTAGTCCCAGACTAGGAGGTGAGCAGTTCTTC
abundance: NA; d_gene: NA; j_gene: TRBJ1-5; v_gene: TRBV19; CDR3aa: CASSSTVNQPQHF; CDR3nt: TGTGCCAGTAGTAGCACGGTCAATCAGCCCCAGCATTTT
abundance: NA; d_gene: NA; j_gene: TRBJ2-7; v_gene: TRBV28; CDR3aa: CASSFLREQYF; CDR3nt: TGTGCCAGCAGTTTTCTGCGGGAGCAGTACTTC
abundance: NA; d_gene: TRBD2; j_gene: TRBJ2-1; v_gene: TRBV4-3; CDR3aa: CASSQDSRGLVNNEQFF; CDR3nt: TGCGCCAGCAGCCAAGATTCGAGGGGACTAGTCAACAATGAGCAGTTCTTC
abundance: NA; d_gene: NA; j_gene: TRBJ1-4; v_gene: TRBV10-3; CDR3aa: CAISGGEGEKLFF; CDR3nt: TGTGCCATCAGTGGGGGGGAAGGTGAAAAACTGTTTTTT
abundance: NA; d_gene: NA; j_gene: TRBJ2-2; v_gene: TRBV7-9; CDR3aa: CASSLASGGELFF; CDR3nt: TGTGCCAGCAGCTTAGCGTCCGGCGGGGAGCTGTTTTTT
abundance: few; d_gene: NA; j_gene: TRBJ2-1; v_gene: TRBV19; CDR3aa: CASSIFSSSSANNEQFF; CDR3nt: TGTGCCAGTAGTATATTCTCAAGCTCTTCAGCGAACAATGAGCAGTTCTTC
abundance: NA; d_gene: NA; j_gene: TRBJ2-5; v_gene: TRBV4-3; CDR3aa: CASSQDRGARETQYF; CDR3nt: TGCGCCAGCAGCCAAGATCGGGGGGCTCGAGAGACCCAGTACTTC
abundance: NA; d_gene: NA; j_gene: TRBJ2-1; v_gene: TRBV5-4; CDR3aa: CASSLAAGQGGLSYNEQFF; CDR3nt: TGTGCCAGCAGCTTGGCTGCGGGGCAGGGCGGTCTCTCCTACAATGAGCAGTTCTTC
abundance: NA; d_gene: TRBD1; j_gene: TRBJ2-7; v_gene: TRBV19; CDR3aa: CASSIGQGAYEQYF; CDR3nt: TGTGCCAGTAGTATCGGTCAGGGGGCCTACGAGCAGTACTTC
abundance: few; d_gene: TRBD1; j_gene: TRBJ1-1; v_gene: TRBV5-5; CDR3aa: CASSPRQGITGEAFF; CDR3nt: TGTGCCAGCAGCCCCCGACAGGGCATAACTGGTGAAGCTTTCTTT
abundance: NA; d_gene: TRBD1; j_gene: TRBJ2-6; v_gene: TRBV6-6; CDR3aa: CASQRTGGSGANVLTF; CDR3nt: TGTGCCAGCCAGAGGACAGGGGGAAGCGGGGCCAACGTCCTGACTTTC
abundance: NA; d_gene: TRBD2; j_gene: TRBJ2-2; v_gene: TRBV11-3; CDR3aa: CASSSLAGGNTGELFF; CDR3nt: TGTGCCAGCAGCTCACTAGCGGGGGGCAACACCGGGGAGCTGTTTTTT
abundance: NA; d_gene: NA; j_gene: TRBJ2-1; v_gene: TRBV5-1; CDR3aa: CASSLATGMATEQFF; CDR3nt: TGCGCCAGCAGCTTGGCCACAGGGATGGCGACTGAGCAGTTCTTC
abundance: NA; d_gene: NA; j_gene: TRBJ1-2; v_gene: TRBV6-1; CDR3aa: CASSDQGYGYTF; CDR3nt: TGTGCCAGCAGTGATCAGGGCTATGGCTACACCTTC
abundance: NA; d_gene: TRBD1; j_gene: TRBJ2-7; v_gene: TRBV29-1; CDR3aa: CSVEDQRDSYYEQYF; CDR3nt: TGCAGCGTTGAAGACCAGAGGGACAGCTACTACGAGCAGTACTTC
abundance: NA; d_gene: NA; j_gene: TRBJ1-6; v_gene: TRBV6-1; CDR3aa: CASSAPGVEESLHF; CDR3nt: TGTGCCAGCAGTGCCCCGGGGGTTGAGGAGTCCCTCCACTTT
abundance: once; d_gene: TRBD2; j_gene: TRBJ2-1; v_gene: TRBV19; CDR3aa: CASSIVAMLAGAYNEQFF; CDR3nt: TGTGCCAGTAGTATAGTCGCAATGTTAGCGGGGGCCTACAATGAGCAGTTCTTC
abundance: NA; d_gene: TRBD2; j_gene: TRBJ2-7; v_gene: TRBV6-6; CDR3aa: CASSLAGTSVAYEQYF; CDR3nt: TGTGCCAGCAGTTTAGCCGGGACTAGCGTCGCCTACGAGCAGTACTTC
abundance: NA; d_gene: NA; j_gene: TRBJ2-7; v_gene: TRBV11-2; CDR3aa: CASSFNRLVNDEQYF; CDR3nt: TGTGCCAGCAGCTTCAATCGGCTAGTCAACGACGAGCAGTACTTC
abundance: NA; d_gene: TRBD2; j_gene: TRBJ2-1; v_gene: TRBV10-3; CDR3aa: CAISESLAGVGINEQFF; CDR3nt: TGTGCCATCAGTGAGTCGCTAGCGGGAGTAGGTATCAATGAGCAGTTCTTC
abundance: NA; d_gene: TRBD2; j_gene: TRBJ2-3; v_gene: TRBV27; CDR3aa: CASSFMRLAVTDTQYF; CDR3nt: TGTGCCAGCAGTTTCATGCGTCTAGCGGTCACAGATACGCAGTATTTT
abundance: NA; d_gene: NA; j_gene: TRBJ2-3; v_gene: TRBV5-1; CDR3aa: CASGPAGVSTDTQYF; CDR3nt: TGCGCCAGCGGACCTGCCGGGGTAAGCACAGATACGCAGTATTTT
abundance: few; d_gene: NA; j_gene: TRBJ2-7; v_gene: TRBV7-9; CDR3aa: CASSLAAQAYEQYF; CDR3nt: TGTGCCAGCAGCTTAGCAGCACAGGCCTACGAGCAGTACTTC
abundance: few; d_gene: NA; j_gene: TRBJ1-2; v_gene: TRBV5-4; CDR3aa: CASSLGGAGDGYTF; CDR3nt: TGTGCCAGCAGCTTGGGGGGAGCAGGCGATGGCTACACCTTC
abundance: once; d_gene: NA; j_gene: TRBJ1-1; v_gene: TRBV5-6; CDR3aa: CASSLYRPRKNTEAFF; CDR3nt: TGTGCCAGCAGCTTGTACAGGCCACGGAAGAACACTGAAGCTTTCTTT
abundance: once; d_gene: NA; j_gene: TRBJ1-2; v_gene: TRBV7-8; CDR3aa: CASSLRTAGFQGLGYTF; CDR3nt: TGTGCCAGCAGCTTACGGACCGCAGGATTTCAGGGATTGGGCTACACCTTC
abundance: NA; d_gene: TRBD1; j_gene: TRBJ1-5; v_gene: TRBV5-5; CDR3aa: CASSLSPGGSQPQHF; CDR3nt: TGTGCCAGCAGCTTGTCCCCAGGGGGAAGTCAGCCCCAGCATTTT
abundance: NA; d_gene: NA; j_gene: TRBJ2-7; v_gene: TRBV27; CDR3aa: CATSRAQGPSYEQYF; CDR3nt: TGTGCCACCTCCCGGGCGCAGGGCCCGTCCTACGAGCAGTACTTC
abundance: NA; d_gene: NA; j_gene: TRBJ1-1; v_gene: TRBV21-1; CDR3aa: CASSTPDRVKEAFF; CDR3nt: TGTGCCAGCAGCACACCGGACAGGGTCAAGGAAGCTTTCTTT
abundance: NA; d_gene: TRBD1; j_gene: TRBJ2-5; v_gene: TRBV6-5; CDR3aa: CASRPLGTDQETQYF; CDR3nt: TGTGCCAGCAGGCCCCTTGGGACAGACCAAGAGACCCAGTACTTC
abundance: NA; d_gene: NA; j_gene: TRBJ1-2; v_gene: TRBV18; CDR3aa: CASSYGVDYGYTF; CDR3nt: TGTGCCAGCTCATACGGGGTGGACTATGGCTACACCTTC
abundance: NA; d_gene: TRBD1; j_gene: TRBJ2-7; v_gene: TRBV5-1; CDR3aa: CASSLGDRGPYEQYF; CDR3nt: TGCGCCAGCAGCTTGGGGGACAGGGGGCCGTACGAGCAGTACTTC
abundance: NA; d_gene: TRBD1; j_gene: TRBJ2-5; v_gene: TRBV14; CDR3aa: CASSQLPGQGQETQYF; CDR3nt: TGTGCCAGCAGCCAACTTCCGGGACAGGGGCAAGAGACCCAGTACTTC
abundance: NA; d_gene: NA; j_gene: TRBJ2-3; v_gene: TRBV11-3; CDR3aa: CASSLYAGANTDTQYF; CDR3nt: TGTGCCAGCAGCTTATACGCGGGGGCCAACACAGATACGCAGTATTTT